The following is a T cell receptor (beta chain) sequence with its context. Given a much more abundant clone one base away, this may be a read error. Combining a sample-barcoded 5' primer with a J-beta primer mix, a second PCR ran for 7 to 11 cycles. TCRdb reanalysed the 5' RACE reads using MiXCR and keeps one entry per CDR3 protein. This sample has approximately 900,000 distinct CDR3 sequences, with around 29% found just once. Those donating, healthy Caucasian individuals from Russia, were aged about 6 to 95. Trimming took 7 bases from V and 1 from J; bases not matched to a gene: 7. The germline V gene encodes CDR1 SNHLY and CDR2 FYNNEI. This CDR3 region has 15 residues. The data stem from a study of blood T cells in healthy people across ages. These data were also reused for a study on T cells of mothers and their children. That source reports: Addition of sample barcodes and 2-4 random nucleotides occurred through the M1S primer of the second PCR. The output of TCR recombination is shaped by thymic selection similarly in related and unrelated pairs.

This TCR was recovered from a woman aged 40 to 50 in good health. Material for sequencing was blood. The chain employs TRBV2 and TRBJ1-3; TRBD1 matches 7 bases. In DNA, the CDR3 is TGTGCCAGCATGCCCGGGACAGCTTCTGGAAACACCATATATTTT. It translates to CASMPGTASGNTIYF.